This TCR beta chain derives from a study of shared clonotypes between healthy human individuals. This clone was seen only a few times. The CDR3 covers 14 residues. The V gene's germline CDR1 is MNHEY and CDR2 SVGAGI. V was pared by 6 bases and J by 3 bases, with 8 bases of the junction left unmatched. Among the unsorted PBMC samples, replicate PCRs used around 270 ng DNA, 25,000 to 35,000 T cell genomes. Measured with immunoSEQ multiplex PCR; TCRdb has only the in-frame clones, and not every one. The sample carries approximately 470,000 clones, 70% to 80% recorded once. Every donor was a Caucasian adult from Nashville, Tennessee.

The sequence derives from a woman between 40 and 50 years old in good health. Some clones in this sample may be carry-over from other donors' samples. The chain carries TRBV6-5 and TRBJ2-7, with 7 bases identical to TRBD2. The sequenced sample was PBMCs. CDR3 in amino acids: CASRPPGEGYEQYF. CDR3 bases: TGTGCCAGCAGGCCCCCGGGGGAGGGCTACGAGCAGTACTTC.